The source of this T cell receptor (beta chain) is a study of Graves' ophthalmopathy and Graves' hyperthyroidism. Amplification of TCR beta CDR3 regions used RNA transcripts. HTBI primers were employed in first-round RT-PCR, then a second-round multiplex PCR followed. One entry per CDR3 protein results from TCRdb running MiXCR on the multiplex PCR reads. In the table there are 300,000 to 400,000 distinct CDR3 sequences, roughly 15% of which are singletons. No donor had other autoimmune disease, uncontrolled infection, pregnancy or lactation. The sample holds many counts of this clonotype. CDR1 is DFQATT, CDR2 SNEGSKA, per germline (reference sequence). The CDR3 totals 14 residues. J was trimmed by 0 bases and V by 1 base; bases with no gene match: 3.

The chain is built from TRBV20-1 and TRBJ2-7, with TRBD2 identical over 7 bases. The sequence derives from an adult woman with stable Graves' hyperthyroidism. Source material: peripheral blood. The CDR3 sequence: CSARGGGSSYEQYF. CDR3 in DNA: TGCAGTGCTAGAGGGGGCGGGAGCTCCTACGAGCAGTACTTC.